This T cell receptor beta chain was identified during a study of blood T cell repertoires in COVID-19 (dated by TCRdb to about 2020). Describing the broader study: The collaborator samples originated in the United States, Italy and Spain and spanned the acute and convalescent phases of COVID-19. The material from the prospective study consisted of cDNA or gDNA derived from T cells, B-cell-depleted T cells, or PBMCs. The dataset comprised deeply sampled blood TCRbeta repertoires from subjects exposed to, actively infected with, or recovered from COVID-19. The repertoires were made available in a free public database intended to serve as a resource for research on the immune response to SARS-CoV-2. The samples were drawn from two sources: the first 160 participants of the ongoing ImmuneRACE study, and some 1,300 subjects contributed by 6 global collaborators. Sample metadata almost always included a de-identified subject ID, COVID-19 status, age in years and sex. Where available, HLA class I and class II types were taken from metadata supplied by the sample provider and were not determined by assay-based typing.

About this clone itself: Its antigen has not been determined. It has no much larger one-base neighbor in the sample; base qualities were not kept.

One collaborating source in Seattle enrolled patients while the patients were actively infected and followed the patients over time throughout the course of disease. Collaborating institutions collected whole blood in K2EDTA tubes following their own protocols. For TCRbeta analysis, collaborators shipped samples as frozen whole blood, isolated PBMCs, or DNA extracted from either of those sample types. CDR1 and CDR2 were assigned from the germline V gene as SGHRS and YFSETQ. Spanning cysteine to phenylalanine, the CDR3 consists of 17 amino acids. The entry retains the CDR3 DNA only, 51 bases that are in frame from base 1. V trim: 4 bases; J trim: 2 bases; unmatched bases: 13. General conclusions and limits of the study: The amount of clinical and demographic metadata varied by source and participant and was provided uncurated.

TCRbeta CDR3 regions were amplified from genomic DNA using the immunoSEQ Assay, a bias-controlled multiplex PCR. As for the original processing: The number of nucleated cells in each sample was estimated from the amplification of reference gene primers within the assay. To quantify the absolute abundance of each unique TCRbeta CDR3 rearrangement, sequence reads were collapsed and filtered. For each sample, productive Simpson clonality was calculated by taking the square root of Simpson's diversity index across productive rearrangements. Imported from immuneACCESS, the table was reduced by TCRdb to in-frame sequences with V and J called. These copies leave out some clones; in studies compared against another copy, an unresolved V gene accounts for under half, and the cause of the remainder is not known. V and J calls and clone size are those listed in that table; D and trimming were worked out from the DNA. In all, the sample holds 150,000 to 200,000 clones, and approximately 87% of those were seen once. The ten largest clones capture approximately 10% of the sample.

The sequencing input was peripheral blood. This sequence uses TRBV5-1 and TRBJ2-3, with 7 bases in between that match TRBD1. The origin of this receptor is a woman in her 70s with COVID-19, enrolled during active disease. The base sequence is TGCGCCAGCAGCCCAGCCGGGACAGTGCGCTCCACAGATACGCAGTATTTT. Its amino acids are CASSPAGTVRSTDTQYF.